Listed below are T cell receptor beta chains from one sample, sequenced in a study of shared T cell receptors in the human thymus. The protocol was immunoSEQ multiplex PCR, while the TCRdb copy is restricted to in-frame clones and leaves out a portion. The table records 500,000 to 850,000 clones, approximately 89% of them present only once. These data also featured in a second study, about human thymus T cells.

Sequencing was performed on thymocytes. The origin of the receptors is a boy under two years old with a congenital heart defect. Both conserved end residues are part of each CDR3. A D gene is named only where the DNA matches it firmly. Rows give clone size only sometimes, using once, few, many, or a class for an expanded clone.

D gene	clone size	V gene	J gene	CDR3 DNA	CDR3 protein
NA	NA	TRBV2	TRBJ2-7	TGTGCCAGCAGTGAAGTCTCTAGGCCTTCCTACGAGCAGTACTTC	CASSEVSRPSYEQYF
NA	few	TRBV4-3	TRBJ1-6	TGCGCCAGCAGCCAAGTATTCATGGAACGAGGGAATTCACCCCTCCACTTT	CASSQVFMERGNSPLHF
NA	NA	TRBV5-1	TRBJ2-3	TGCGCCAGCAGCTTGGAGGCGGAGGGCACAGATACGCAGTATTTT	CASSLEAEGTDTQYF
NA	NA	TRBV10-2	TRBJ2-3	TGCGCCAGCAGTGAGTCTGGCCTCACAGATACGCAGTATTTT	CASSESGLTDTQYF
TRBD1	NA	TRBV28	TRBJ1-2	TGTGCCAGCAGTTTCAATCGGGACAGAACTAACTATGGCTACACCTTC	CASSFNRDRTNYGYTF
NA	NA	TRBV29-1	TRBJ2-5	TGCAGCGCCAGGAAGACCCAGTACTTC	CSARKTQYF
NA	NA	TRBV12-5	TRBJ2-7	TGTGCTAGTGGCCGGACATTCCCCCTCTACGAGCAGTACTTC	CASGRTFPLYEQYF
NA	once	TRBV14	TRBJ2-3	TGTGCCAGCAGCGCCAATTTAGCTAGTGGAGATACGCAGTATTTT	CASSANLASGDTQYF
NA	NA	TRBV5-1	TRBJ2-3	TGCGCCAGCAGCGTCAGTACAGATACGCAGTATTTT	CASSVSTDTQYF
NA	NA	TRBV5-5	TRBJ2-7	TGTGCCAGCAGCTCCTGGACAGCAGCCTTCTACGAGCAGTACTTC	CASSSWTAAFYEQYF
NA	NA	TRBV20-1	TRBJ2-1	TGCAGTGTTCCAGCAAGCGAGCAGCAGTTCTTC	CSVPASEQQFF
NA	NA	TRBV7-2	TRBJ1-5	TGTGCCAGCAGCTTAGCGCTGGGGGCCGGCCAGCCCCAGCATTTT	CASSLALGAGQPQHF
TRBD2	NA	TRBV27	TRBJ2-1	TGTGCCAGCAGTCTCTTCCTACCGCTAGCGGGAAATTACAATGAGCAGTTCTTC	CASSLFLPLAGNYNEQFF
NA	NA	TRBV2	TRBJ1-1	TGTGCCAGCAGGGGGACTTGGGGGAGGGAAACTGAAGCTTTCTTT	CASRGTWGRETEAFF